One sample yielded the 26 T cell receptor beta chains listed below, sequenced in a study of beta chain features in type 1 diabetes. The entirety of the isolated RNA underwent reverse transcription, so expressed TCRB transcripts were sequenced. Profiled with immunoSEQ multiplex PCR; TCRdb holds only in-frame clones, not every one. Found here are over 65,000 clones, around a third of them singletons; the top ten hold 0.35% to 0.45%. The material sequenced was stem cell memory CD4+ T cells from blood. The receptors were sampled from a woman under 30 in good health.

This chain joins TRBV4-1 and TRBJ1-2; a possible D gene is TRBD1 (5 bases). Trimming stripped 0 bases from V and 8 bases from J, with 10 bases between. The CDR3 has 13 amino acids. Germline CDR1 is MGHRA and CDR2 is YSYEKL. The CDR3 spells CASSQEQGSGYTF. The CDR3 bases are TGCGCCAGCAGCCAAGAGCAGGGCTCCGGCTACACCTTC.

This clone has only a few counts. The rearrangement links TRBV7-9 to TRBJ2-3; 7 bases are shared with TRBD2. The junction had 12 bases not matched to a gene; V was cut back by 6 bases and J by 3 bases. Per germline, CDR1 SEHNR and CDR2 FQNEAQ (reference sequence). There are 16 residues in the CDR3. This CDR3 reads CASRGGRARGTDTQYF. The CDR3 DNA reads TGTGCCAGCAGGGGAGGGCGTGCTCGTGGAACAGATACGCAGTATTTT.

The V gene is TRBV4-2, the J gene TRBJ2-1, with 7 positions matching TRBD1. The germline gives CDR1 LGHNA, CDR2 YNFKEQ. V shed 4 bases, J shed 5 bases, and the junction held 8 bases outside the gene matches. CDR3 length: 15 amino acids. CDR3 DNA: TGTGCCAGCAGCCCTACAGGGGTTTCCGACAATGAGCAGTTCTTC. It specifies CASSPTGVSDNEQFF.

The chain is built from TRBV7-2 and TRBJ2-3; TRBD1 agrees at 8 bases. The CDR3 totals 15 residues. Germline values: CDR1 SGHTA, CDR2 FQGNSA. V lost 3 bases to trimming and J lost 1 base; unmatched junction nucleotides: 3. CDR3 in amino acids: CASSFQGARTDTQYF. Here the CDR3 DNA reads TGTGCCAGCAGCTTCCAGGGGGCCCGCACAGATACGCAGTATTTT.

The gene calls are TRBV6-5 and TRBJ2-5; D gene unclear. The germline V and J ends were trimmed by 5 bases and 2 bases, with 6 bases remaining between them. The germline V gene encodes CDR1 MNHEY and CDR2 SVGAGI. This CDR3 comprises 12 residues. CDR3 in amino acids: CASSPQQETQYF. CDR3 nucleotides: TGTGCCAGCAGTCCCCAACAAGAGACCCAGTACTTC.

Only a few counts were recorded for this clone. CDR3 loop: CASSPGQGRYYEQYF. Written as DNA, the CDR3 is TGTGCCAGCTCACCAGGACAGGGACGGTACTACGAGCAGTACTTC. The genes are TRBV18 and TRBJ2-7; TRBD1 agrees at 8 bases. The CDR3 covers 15 residues. The V segment lost 2 bases and the J segment 3 bases; nucleotides outside the gene matches: 6. Germline V CDR1 and CDR2: KGHSH, LQKENI.

This clone appeared a few times. The CDR3 coding sequence is TGTGCCAGCAGCTCCAGCGGTTCTAACTATGGCTACACCTTC. The encoded protein is CASSSSGSNYGYTF. The chain links TRBV7-8 to TRBJ1-2; D uncertain. V was clipped by 4 bases and J by 0 bases, with 9 bases between them. Germline V gene lookup returns CDR1 SGHVS and CDR2 FQNEAQ. The CDR3 is 14 amino acids.

In this sample, this clone turned up a few times. The rearrangement uses TRBV7-3 and TRBJ1-2; maybe TRBD1 (5 bases). V lost 8 bases and J 8 bases, leaving 15 bases between the germline ends. Germline V gene data show CDR1 as SGHTA and CDR2 as FQGTGA. The CDR3 runs to 12 residues. For the CDR3, the DNA is TGTGCCAGCTCAACGGGGGTTTGGGGCTACACCTTC. Translation: CASSTGVWGYTF. The full variable domain, its missing parts supplied by reference TRBV7-3 and TRBJ1-2, is GAGVSQTPSNKVTEKGKYVELRCDPISGHTALYWYRQSLGQGPEFLIYFQGTGAADDSGLPNDRFFAVRPEGSVSTLKIQRTERGDSAVYLCASSTGVWGYTFGSGTRLTVV.

This clone was detected a few times. The rearrangement joins TRBV11-3 to TRBJ2-1; 7 nucleotides line up with TRBD1. The V gene end was trimmed by 5 bases and the J gene end by 2 bases; junction bases not matched to a gene: 6. This CDR3 is built from 15 residues. The V gene's germline CDR1 is SGHNT and CDR2 YENEEA. CDR3 sequence (DNA): TGTGCCAGCAGCAACCGGGACAGAACCTACAATGAGCAGTTCTTC. This sequence encodes CASSNRDRTYNEQFF.

This clone was seen only a few times. The rearrangement uses TRBV4-3 and TRBJ1-1, with unresolved D. Germline CDR1 is LGHNA and CDR2 is YSLEER. This CDR3 contains 17 residues. Trimming stripped 0 bases from V and 1 base from J, with 15 bases between. The CDR3 spells CASSQDLARAPNTEAFF. The CDR3 bases are TGCGCCAGCAGCCAAGATCTAGCCCGGGCGCCGAACACTGAAGCTTTCTTT.

The rearrangement joins TRBV11-2 to TRBJ2-2; TRBD2 agrees at 13 bases. CDR3 size: 17 residues. Losses at the gene ends were 2 bases for V and 8 bases for J; bases not matched to a gene: 8. Germline V gives CDR1 SGHAT, CDR2 FQNNGV. The CDR3: CASSLFGLAGVGGELFF. The DNA of the CDR3 is TGTGCCAGCAGCTTATTCGGACTAGCGGGAGTGGGTGGGGAGCTGTTTTTT.

The rearrangement joins TRBV4-2 to TRBJ1-6, with 9 bases fitting TRBD1. In germline, CDR1 is LGHNA, CDR2 YNFKEQ. The CDR3 loop spans 18 amino acids. With 6 bases clipped from V and 10 bases from J, the junction kept 19 bases outside the gene matches. CDR3 residues: CASRLSSAGTGLGSPLHF. In DNA form, the CDR3 reads TGTGCCAGCAGACTCTCAAGTGCCGGGACAGGGTTAGGGTCACCCCTCCACTTT.

CDR3 in amino acids: CASSTDRGTSYEQYF. CDR3 DNA sequence: TGTGCCAGCAGTACGGACAGGGGAACATCCTACGAGCAGTACTTC. This chain connects TRBV6-6 to TRBJ2-7, with 9 bases identical to TRBD1. CDR1 is MNHNY, CDR2 SVGAGI, per germline (reference sequence). The CDR3 totals 15 residues. Trimming cost V 5 bases and J 1 base; bases outside gene matches: 6.

The chain links TRBV30 to TRBJ2-5; 10 nucleotides align to TRBD2. The CDR3 has 16 amino acids. Trimming cost V 3 bases and J 4 bases; bases outside gene matches: 11. Germline loops: CDR1 GTSNPN, CDR2 SVGIG (reference sequence). As DNA, the CDR3 is TGTGCCTGGAGGAAGCTAAGCGGGAGGGCCCGAGAGACCCAGTACTTC. It codes for CAWRKLSGRARETQYF. Looking up the rest from reference TRBV30 and TRBJ2-5 gives the full variable domain: SQTIHQWPATLVQPVGSPLSLECTVEGTSNPNLYWYRQAAGRGLQLLFYSVGIGQISSEVPQNLSASRPQDRQFILSSKKLLLSDSGFYLCAWRKLSGRARETQYFGPGTRLLVL.

This clone was seen only a few times. The rearrangement joins TRBV7-2 to TRBJ2-1, with a tentative D call TRBD2 (5 bases). This CDR3 has 15 amino acids. Looked up from germline, CDR1 is SGHTA and CDR2 is FQGNSA. Deletions cut 5 bases from V and 0 bases from J, with 11 bases between. CDR3: CASSLRGGSYNEQFF. The CDR3 DNA reads TGTGCCAGCAGCCTACGGGGTGGCTCCTACAATGAGCAGTTCTTC.

This clone came up a few times. The chain joins TRBV19 to TRBJ1-1; D might be TRBD1 (5 bases). The ends were cut back, 6 bases at V and 1 base at J, with 12 bases in the middle. The CDR3 has 14 residues. The germline CDR1 and CDR2 sequences are LNHDA and SQIVND (reference sequence). CDR3 DNA: TGTGCCAGTAGCCAGGGAGGGAGGAACACTGAAGCTTTCTTT. It is translated as CASSQGGRNTEAFF.

This chain uses TRBV19 with TRBJ2-1, with 10 bases matching TRBD1. Looked up from germline, CDR1 is LNHDA and CDR2 is SQIVND (reference sequence). This CDR3 has 14 residues. The junction had 4 bases not matched to a gene; V was cut back by 5 bases and J by 6 bases. The DNA of the CDR3 is TGTGCCAGTAGTGCCCGGGACAGGGGCAATGAGCAGTTCTTC. Encoded protein: CASSARDRGNEQFF.

The chain is built from TRBV7-2 and TRBJ1-6; 9 bases agree with TRBD1. After removal of 3 bases from V and 9 bases from J, the junction contained 6 bases not matched to a gene. In germline, CDR1 is SGHTA, CDR2 FQGNSA. There are 15 residues in the CDR3. In DNA, the CDR3 is TGTGCCAGCAGCTTCGGACAGGGGCTGGTTTCACCCCTCCACTTT. It encodes CASSFGQGLVSPLHF.

The genes are TRBV7-2 and TRBJ2-7; D is perhaps TRBD1 (6 bases). V lost 6 bases to trimming and J lost 7 bases, with 19 bases between them. The CDR3 totals 14 residues. In germline, CDR1 is SGHTA, CDR2 FQGNSA. CDR3: CASSRTARGEEQYF. The CDR3 DNA sequence: TGTGCCAGCAGTCGCACGGCCAGGGGTGAAGAGCAGTACTTC.

This clone was seen more than once but under ten times. The chain uses TRBV11-3 and TRBJ2-2, with 9 bases fitting TRBD1. V shed 4 bases, J shed 7 bases, and the junction held 7 bases outside the gene matches. CDR1 is SGHNT and CDR2 is YENEEA in the germline V gene. This CDR3 spans 15 amino acids. In nucleotides, the CDR3 is TGTGCCAGCAGCTCGGGACAGGGACGAAGCGGGGAGCTGTTTTTT. Translating gives CASSSGQGRSGELFF.

The chain joins TRBV27 to TRBJ1-2; 9 positions match TRBD1. V lost 4 bases, J lost 4 bases, and 4 bases stayed unmatched. The V gene's germline CDR1 is MNHEY and CDR2 SMNVEV (reference sequence). The CDR3 is made up of 14 amino acids. CDR3 sequence: CASSSTGGGYGYTF. As DNA, the CDR3 is TGTGCCAGCAGTTCTACAGGGGGCGGCTATGGCTACACCTTC.

This clone showed up just a few times. The J gene is TRBJ1-3, the V gene TRBV21-1. TRBV21-1 is recorded as a pseudogene. The CDR3 length is 16 residues. Written as DNA, the CDR3 is TGTGCCAGCAGCCAATGGCGGGGGAACAAGGCAAACACCATATATTTT. Translation gives CASSQWRGNKANTIYF.

A few counts support this clone. The chain links TRBV4-2 to TRBJ1-4, with 10 bases identical to TRBD1. The CDR3 runs to 14 residues. After removal of 8 bases from V and 8 bases from J, the junction contained 8 bases not matched to a gene. Germline V gives CDR1 LGHNA, CDR2 YNFKEQ. CDR3 sequence: CASGGTGVVEKLFF. The CDR3 region has the DNA TGTGCCAGCGGCGGGACAGGGGTGGTAGAAAAACTGTTTTTT.

This clone came up a few times. The rearrangement uses TRBV5-1 and TRBJ1-1; D unclear. V shed 2 bases and J shed 3 bases, with 8 bases lying between them. Germline-derived CDR1 and CDR2 are SGHRS and YFSETQ. The CDR3 runs to 13 residues. The CDR3 DNA reads TGCGCCAGCAGCTTCCTCCTTCACACTGAAGCTTTCTTT. Protein sequence: CASSFLLHTEAFF.

The J gene is TRBJ1-5, the V gene TRBV5-1; TRBD1 is a possible D gene (6 bases). The CDR3 loop spans 14 amino acids. V lost 0 bases, J lost 4 bases, and 8 bases lay in between. Germline CDR1 SGHRS, CDR2 YFSETQ. Here the CDR3 DNA reads TGCGCCAGCAGCTTGGGACAGGAGAATCAGCCCCAGCATTTT. It is translated as CASSLGQENQPQHF.

The chain carries TRBV18 and TRBJ2-3; no firm D call. The germline V and J ends were trimmed by 4 bases and 1 base, with 9 bases remaining between them. CDR3 length: 14 amino acids. Germline V gene lookup returns CDR1 KGHSH and CDR2 LQKENI. CDR3 in DNA: TGTGCCAGCTCACTATCCCGGGGCACAGATACGCAGTATTTT. This gives the protein CASSLSRGTDTQYF.